The entry below describes one T cell receptor beta chain. The data derive from a study of blood T cell repertoires in COVID-19. Study details: The United States, Italy and Spain provided the acute and convalescent COVID-19 samples.

This CDR3 is built from 14 residues. From germline, CDR1 is SGDLS and CDR2 YYNGEE. V was clipped by 4 bases and J by 1 base; unmatched bases: 3. Assay used: immunoSEQ multiplex PCR; TCRdb lists only in-frame clones, some missing. The sample shows about 230,000 clones, 65% to 85% of them seen only once. The V gene is TRBV9, the J gene TRBJ1-1, with 8 positions matching TRBD1. Sequenced input: peripheral blood. The source is a woman aged 30 to 39 with COVID-19, enrolled during active disease. The CDR3 here is CASSTGQGNTEAFF. The DNA for the CDR3 is TGTGCCAGCAGCACCGGACAGGGGAACACTGAAGCTTTCTTT.